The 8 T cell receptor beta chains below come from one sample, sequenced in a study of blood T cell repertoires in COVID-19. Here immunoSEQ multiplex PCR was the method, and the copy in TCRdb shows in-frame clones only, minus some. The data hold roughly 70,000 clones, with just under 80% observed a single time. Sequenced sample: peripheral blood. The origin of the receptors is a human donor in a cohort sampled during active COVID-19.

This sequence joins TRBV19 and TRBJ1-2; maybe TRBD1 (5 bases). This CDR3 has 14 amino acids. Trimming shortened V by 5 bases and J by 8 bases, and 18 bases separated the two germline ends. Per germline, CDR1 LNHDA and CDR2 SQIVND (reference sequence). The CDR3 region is CASSFATAPFGYTF. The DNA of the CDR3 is TGTGCCAGTAGTTTCGCGACAGCCCCTTTCGGCTACACCTTC.

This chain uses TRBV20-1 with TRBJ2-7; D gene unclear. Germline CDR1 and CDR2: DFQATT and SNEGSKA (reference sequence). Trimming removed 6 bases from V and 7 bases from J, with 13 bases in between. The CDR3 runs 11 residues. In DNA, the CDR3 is TGCAGTGCGCTCGACACCACGGAGCAGTACTTC. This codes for CSALDTTEQYF.

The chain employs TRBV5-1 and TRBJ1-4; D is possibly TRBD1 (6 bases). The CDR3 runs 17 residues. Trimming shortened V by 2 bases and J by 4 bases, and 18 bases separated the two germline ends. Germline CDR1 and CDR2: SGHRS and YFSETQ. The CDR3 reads CASSFLGTNIINEKLFF. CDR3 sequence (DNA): TGCGCCAGCAGCTTCTTAGGGACAAATATCATTAATGAAAAACTGTTTTTT.

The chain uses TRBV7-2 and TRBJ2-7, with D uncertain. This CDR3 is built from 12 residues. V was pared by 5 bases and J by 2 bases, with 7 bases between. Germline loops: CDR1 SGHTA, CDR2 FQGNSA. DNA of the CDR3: TGTGCCAGCAGCATTCTAGCCTACGAGCAGTACTTC. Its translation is CASSILAYEQYF.

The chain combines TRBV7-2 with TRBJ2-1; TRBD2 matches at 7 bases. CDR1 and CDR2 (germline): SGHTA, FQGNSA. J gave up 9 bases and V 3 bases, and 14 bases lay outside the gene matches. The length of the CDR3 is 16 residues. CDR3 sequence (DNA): TGTGCCAGCAGCTTCCAGCGGGATGCCGTTTTGAGTGAGCAGTTCTTC. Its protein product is CASSFQRDAVLSEQFF.

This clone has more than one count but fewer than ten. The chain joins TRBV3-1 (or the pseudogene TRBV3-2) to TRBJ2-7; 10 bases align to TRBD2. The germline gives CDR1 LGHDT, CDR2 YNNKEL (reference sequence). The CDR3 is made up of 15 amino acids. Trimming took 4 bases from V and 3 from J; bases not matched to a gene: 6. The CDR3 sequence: CASSRVAGGNYEQYF. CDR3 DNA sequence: TGTGCCAGCAGCCGAGTAGCGGGAGGAAACTACGAGCAGTACTTC.

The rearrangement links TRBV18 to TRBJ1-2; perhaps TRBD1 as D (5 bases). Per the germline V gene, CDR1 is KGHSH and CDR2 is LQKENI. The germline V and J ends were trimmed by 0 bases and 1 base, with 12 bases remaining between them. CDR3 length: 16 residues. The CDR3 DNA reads TGTGCCAGCTCACCACCGACTCTGACAGTTAACTATGGCTACACCTTC. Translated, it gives CASSPPTLTVNYGYTF.

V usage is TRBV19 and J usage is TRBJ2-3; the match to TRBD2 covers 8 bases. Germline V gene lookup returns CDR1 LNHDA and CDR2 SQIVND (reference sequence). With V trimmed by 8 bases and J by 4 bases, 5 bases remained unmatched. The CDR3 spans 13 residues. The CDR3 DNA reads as TGTGCCAGTTTGGGACTAGGTTCAGATACGCAGTATTTT. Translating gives CASLGLGSDTQYF.